A selection of T cell receptor beta chains follows, all from one sample in a study of cytomegalovirus exposure and HLA in healthy donors. The data were produced by immunoSEQ multiplex PCR, yet TCRdb's version contains in-frame clones alone and is incomplete. The repertoire holds some 100,000 clones, with 75% as singletons. Sequenced sample: PBMCs. Receptors originate from a male donor in good health and CMV-seropositive. Each CDR3 is given with its conserved first and last residue. Each record gives: CDR3 length, D gene, clone size, J gene, V gene, CDR3 DNA, CDR3 protein. D genes are given only for firm matches. Some rows have no size entry. The others give once, few or many, or a class for an expanded clone.

16 . . TRBJ2-1 TRBV5-3 TGTGCCAGAAGCCCGCCTGCCTCCAGCTCCTACAATGAGCAGTTCTTC CARSPPASSSYNEQFF
14 . . TRBJ1-1 TRBV5-1 TGCGCCAGCAGCCCAGCGTTGGGTTTCGCTGAAGCTTTCTTT CASSPALGFAEAFF
15 TRBD1 few TRBJ2-7 TRBV6-6 TGTGCCAGCAGTGGCTGGACAGGTAGCTCCTACGAGCAGTACTTC CASSGWTGSSYEQYF
13 . . TRBJ1-1 TRBV4-2 TGTGCCAGCACCCGACAGGCCACAGGTGAAGCTTTCTTT CASTRQATGEAFF
15 . . TRBJ1-5 TRBV10-3 TGTGCCATCAGTGAGTCGAAGGGAGGAGAGCAGCCCCAGCATTTT CAISESKGGEQPQHF
12 TRBD1 . TRBJ2-7 TRBV2 TGTGCCAGCACCCCAAGGGCGGCAGGGGGGTACTTC CASTPRAAGGYF
15 . . TRBJ1-1 TRBV25-1 TGTGCCAGCAGTGTCGACATTGGGAGGGCCACTGAAGCTTTCTTT CASSVDIGRATEAFF
14 TRBD1 . TRBJ2-7 TRBV27 TGTGCCAGCAGTTTAAGGGGACAGCGCTACGAGCAGTACTTC CASSLRGQRYEQYF
14 . . TRBJ1-1 TRBV5-1 TGCGCCAGCAGCTTGTCAGGGCAGAACACTGAAGCTTTCTTT CASSLSGQNTEAFF
16 TRBD1 . TRBJ2-2 TRBV9 TGTGCCAGCAGCGTAGGGGGACAGGGGGCAATCGGGGAGCTGTTTTTT CASSVGGQGAIGELFF
12 . . TRBJ2-5 TRBV7-8 TGTGCCAGCAGCGAAGCGGAGGGGACCCAGTACTTC CASSEAEGTQYF
16 . few TRBJ2-7 TRBV7-9 TGTGCCAGCAGCTCCATGAGCTGGGGGCAGGGCTACGAGCAGTACTTC CASSSMSWGQGYEQYF
13 TRBD1 . TRBJ1-3 TRBV2 TGTGCCTTCGGGACAGCAGCTGGAAACACCATATATTTT CAFGTAAGNTIYF
14 TRBD1 . TRBJ1-2 TRBV9 TGTGCCAGCAGCATCGGGACAGCCGACTATGGCTACACCTTC CASSIGTADYGYTF
14 TRBD1 . TRBJ1-1 TRBV19 TGTGCCAGCCGCAGGGGGCTCATGAACACTGAAGCTTTCTTT CASRRGLMNTEAFF
13 . . TRBJ2-1 TRBV9 TGTGCCAGCAGCGTCCCACTGACCGGGGAGCAGTTCTTC CASSVPLTGEQFF
19 TRBD2 . TRBJ2-1 TRBV19 TGTGCCAGTAGTATAAATCGACTAGCGGGGGCTCGCTCCTACAATGAGCAGTTCTTC CASSINRLAGARSYNEQFF
14 TRBD2 . TRBJ2-3 TRBV12-5 TGTGCTAGTGGCACCGGACTAGTGGTAGATACGCAGTATTTT CASGTGLVVDTQYF
16 TRBD2 few TRBJ2-1 TRBV9 TGTGCCAGCAGCGTAGGTACAGCGGGGGCTTACAATGAGCAGTTCTTC CASSVGTAGAYNEQFF
16 . . TRBJ1-1 TRBV28 TGTGCCAGCACCGGGGAACCCGAGACTATGAACACTGAAGCTTTCTTT CASTGEPETMNTEAFF
14 TRBD1 few TRBJ2-7 TRBV29-1 TGCAGCGTTGTAAGGGACAGGGACTCCTACGAGCAGTACTTC CSVVRDRDSYEQYF
17 . . TRBJ1-3 TRBV4-2 TGTGCCAGCAGCGGGGCGCAGGGGTCGAGCTCTGGAAACACCATATATTTT CASSGAQGSSSGNTIYF
19 TRBD2 . TRBJ2-2 TRBV4-3 TGCGCCAGCAGCCGAAACTACGGGGGGGGACCCTTCGACACCGGGGAGCTGTTTTTT CASSRNYGGGPFDTGELFF